This TCR beta chain derives from a study of blood T cell repertoires in COVID-19. Background on the study: T cells, B-cell-depleted T cells, or PBMCs provided the cDNA or gDNA that served as material.

Repertoires were generated with immunoSEQ multiplex PCR, while TCRdb's copy carries only in-frame clones and drops some. The table shows around 270,000 clones, with about 87% occurring only once. The CDR3 length is 14 residues. V was cut by 1 base and J by 4 bases, with 7 bases left in between. The germline V gene encodes CDR1 SEHNR and CDR2 FQNEAQ (reference sequence). The chain couples TRBV7-9 to TRBJ2-2, with a possible D match to TRBD1 (5 bases). The specimen sequenced was peripheral blood. This TCR came from a man between 60 and 75 years old who had recovered from COVID-19. This CDR3 reads CASSLEGLTGELFF. CDR3 DNA: TGTGCCAGCAGCTTAGAGGGGCTCACCGGGGAGCTGTTTTTT.